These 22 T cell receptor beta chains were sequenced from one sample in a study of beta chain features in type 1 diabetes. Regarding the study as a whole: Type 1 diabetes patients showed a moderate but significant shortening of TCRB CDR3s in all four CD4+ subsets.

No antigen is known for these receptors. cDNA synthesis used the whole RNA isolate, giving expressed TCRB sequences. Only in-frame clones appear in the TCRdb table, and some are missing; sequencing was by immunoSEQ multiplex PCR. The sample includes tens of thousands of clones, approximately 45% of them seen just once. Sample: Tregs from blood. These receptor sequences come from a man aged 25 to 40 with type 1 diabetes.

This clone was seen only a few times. CDR3 region: CASSQGQGLNTGELFF. The DNA for the CDR3 is TGCGCCAGCAGCCAAGGACAGGGCTTGAACACCGGGGAGCTGTTTTTT. The rearrangement links TRBV4-3 to TRBJ2-2, with 7 positions matching TRBD1. The germline V gene has CDR1 LGHNA and CDR2 YSLEER. CDR3 length equals 16 residues. V was clipped by 1 base and J by 1 base; unmatched bases: 3.

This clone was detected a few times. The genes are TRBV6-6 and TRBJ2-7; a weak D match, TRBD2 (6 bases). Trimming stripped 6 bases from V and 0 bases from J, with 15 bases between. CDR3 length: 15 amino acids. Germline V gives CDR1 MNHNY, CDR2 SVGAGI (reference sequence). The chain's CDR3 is CASRFRDGSSYEQYF. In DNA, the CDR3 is TGTGCCAGCAGGTTCCGGGACGGGAGCTCCTACGAGCAGTACTTC.

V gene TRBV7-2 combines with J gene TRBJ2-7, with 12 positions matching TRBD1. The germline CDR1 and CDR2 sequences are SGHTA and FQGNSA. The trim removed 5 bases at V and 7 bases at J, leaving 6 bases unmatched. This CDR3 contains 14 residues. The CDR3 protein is CASSMGQGAWEQYF. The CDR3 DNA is TGTGCCAGCAGCATGGGACAGGGGGCTTGGGAGCAGTACTTC.

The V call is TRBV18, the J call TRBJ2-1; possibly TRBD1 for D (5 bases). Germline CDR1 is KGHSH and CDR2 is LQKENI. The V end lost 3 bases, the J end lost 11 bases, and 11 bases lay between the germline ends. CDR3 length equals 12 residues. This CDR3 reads CASSPGQNQQFF. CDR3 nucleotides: TGTGCCAGCTCACCGGGGCAGAATCAGCAGTTCTTC.

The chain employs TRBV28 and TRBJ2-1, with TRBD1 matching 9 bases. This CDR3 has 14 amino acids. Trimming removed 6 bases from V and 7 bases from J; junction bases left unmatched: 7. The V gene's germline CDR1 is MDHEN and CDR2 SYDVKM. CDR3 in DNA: TGTGCCAGCAGGGATGGACAGGGGCAAAATGAGCAGTTCTTC. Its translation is CASRDGQGQNEQFF.

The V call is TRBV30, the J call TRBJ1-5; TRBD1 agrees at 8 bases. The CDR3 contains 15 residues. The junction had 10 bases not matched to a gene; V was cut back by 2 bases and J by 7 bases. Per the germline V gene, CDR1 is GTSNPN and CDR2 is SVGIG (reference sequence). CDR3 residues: CAWSRTGSIEQPQHF. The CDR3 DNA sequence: TGTGCCTGGAGTCGGACAGGGAGCATCGAACAGCCCCAGCATTTT.

DNA of the CDR3: TGTGCCACCCAGCACCGGGACATACCCTACGAGCAGTACTTC. Residues: CATQHRDIPYEQYF. This chain links TRBV25-1 with TRBJ2-7; perhaps TRBD1 as D (6 bases). From germline, CDR1 is MGHDK and CDR2 SYGVNS. Deletions cut 10 bases from V and 2 bases from J, with 18 bases between. The CDR3 is 14 amino acids.

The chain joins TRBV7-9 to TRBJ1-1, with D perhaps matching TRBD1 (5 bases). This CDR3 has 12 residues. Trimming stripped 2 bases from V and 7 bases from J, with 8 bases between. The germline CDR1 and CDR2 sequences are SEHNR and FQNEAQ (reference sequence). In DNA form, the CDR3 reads TGTGCCAGCAGCTTATACAGGAGTGAAGCTTTCTTT. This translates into CASSLYRSEAFF.

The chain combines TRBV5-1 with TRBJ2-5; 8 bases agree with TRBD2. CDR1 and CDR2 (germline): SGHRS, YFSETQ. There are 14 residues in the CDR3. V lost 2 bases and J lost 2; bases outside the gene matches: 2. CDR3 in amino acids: CASSLLAEQETQYF. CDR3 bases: TGCGCCAGCAGCTTACTAGCGGAGCAAGAGACCCAGTACTTC.

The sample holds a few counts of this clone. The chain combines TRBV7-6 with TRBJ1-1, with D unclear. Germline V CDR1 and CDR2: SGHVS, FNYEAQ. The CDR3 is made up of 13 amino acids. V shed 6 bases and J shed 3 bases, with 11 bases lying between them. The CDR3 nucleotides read TGTGCCAGCAGGGAAACGCGGGACACTGAAGCTTTCTTT. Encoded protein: CASRETRDTEAFF.

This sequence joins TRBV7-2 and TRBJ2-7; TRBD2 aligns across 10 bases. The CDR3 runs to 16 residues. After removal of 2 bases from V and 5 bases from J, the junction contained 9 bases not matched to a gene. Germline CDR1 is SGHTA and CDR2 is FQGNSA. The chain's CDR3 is CASSLSSSGSGHEQYF. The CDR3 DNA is TGTGCCAGCAGCTTATCGTCTAGCGGGAGTGGACACGAGCAGTACTTC. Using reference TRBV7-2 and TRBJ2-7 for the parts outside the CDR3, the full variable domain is GAGVSQSPSNKVTEKGKDVELRCDPISGHTALYWYRQSLGQGLEFLIYFQGNSAPDKSGLPSDRFSAERTGGSVSTLTIQRTQQEDSAVYLCASSLSSSGSGHEQYFGPGTRLTVT.

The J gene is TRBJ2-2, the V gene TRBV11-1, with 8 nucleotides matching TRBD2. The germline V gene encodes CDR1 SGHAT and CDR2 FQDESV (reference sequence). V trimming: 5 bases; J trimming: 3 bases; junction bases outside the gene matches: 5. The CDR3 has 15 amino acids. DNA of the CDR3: TGTGCCAGCAGCCGCAGCGGGAGTGACACCGGGGAGCTGTTTTTT. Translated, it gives CASSRSGSDTGELFF.

CDR3 residues: CASSPVAGARTEAFF. In DNA form, the CDR3 reads TGTGCCAGCAGCCCCGTCGCGGGGGCGAGAACTGAAGCTTTCTTT. This chain links TRBV6-1 with TRBJ1-1, with a possible D match to TRBD1 (6 bases). Germline CDR1 is MNHNS and CDR2 is SASEGT. The germline V and J ends were trimmed by 6 bases and 5 bases, with 19 bases remaining between them. The CDR3 runs 15 residues.

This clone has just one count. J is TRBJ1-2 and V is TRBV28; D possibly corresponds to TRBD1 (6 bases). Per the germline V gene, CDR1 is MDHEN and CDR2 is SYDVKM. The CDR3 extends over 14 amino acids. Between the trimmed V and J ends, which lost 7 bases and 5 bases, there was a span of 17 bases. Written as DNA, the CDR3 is TGTGCCAGCACCATTACGACAGGACGGTATGGCTACACCTTC. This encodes CASTITTGRYGYTF.

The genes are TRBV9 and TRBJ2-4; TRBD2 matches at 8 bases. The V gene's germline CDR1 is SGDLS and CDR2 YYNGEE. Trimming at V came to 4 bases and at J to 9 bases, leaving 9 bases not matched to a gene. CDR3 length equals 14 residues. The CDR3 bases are TGTGCCAGCAGCCCCGGGAATCGGGGGGGCATTCAGTACTTC. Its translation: CASSPGNRGGIQYF.

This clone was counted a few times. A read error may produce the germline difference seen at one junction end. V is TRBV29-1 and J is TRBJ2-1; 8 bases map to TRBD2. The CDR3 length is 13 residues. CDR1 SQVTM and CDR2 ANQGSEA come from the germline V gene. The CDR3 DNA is TGCAGCGGTGAAGCGGGAGTAGACAATGAGCAGTTCTTC. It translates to CSGEAGVDNEQFF.

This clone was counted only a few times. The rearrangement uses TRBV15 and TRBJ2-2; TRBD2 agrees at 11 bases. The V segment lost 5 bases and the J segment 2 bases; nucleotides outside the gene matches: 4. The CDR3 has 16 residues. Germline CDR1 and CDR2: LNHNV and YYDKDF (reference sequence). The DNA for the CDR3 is TGTGCCACCAGCCGCCGACTAGCGGGAAACACCGGGGAGCTGTTTTTT. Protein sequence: CATSRRLAGNTGELFF.

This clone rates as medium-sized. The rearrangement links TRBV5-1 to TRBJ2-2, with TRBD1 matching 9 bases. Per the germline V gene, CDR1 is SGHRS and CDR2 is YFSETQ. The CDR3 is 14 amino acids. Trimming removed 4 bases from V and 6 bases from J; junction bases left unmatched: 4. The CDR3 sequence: CASSLRQGAGELFF. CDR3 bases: TGCGCCAGCAGCCTTAGACAGGGGGCCGGGGAGCTGTTTTTT.

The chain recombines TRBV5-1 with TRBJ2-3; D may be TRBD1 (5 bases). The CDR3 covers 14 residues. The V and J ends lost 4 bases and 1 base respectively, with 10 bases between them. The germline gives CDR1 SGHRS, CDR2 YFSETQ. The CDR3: CASSDQTGTDTQYF. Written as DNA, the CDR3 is TGCGCCAGCAGCGATCAGACAGGCACAGATACGCAGTATTTT. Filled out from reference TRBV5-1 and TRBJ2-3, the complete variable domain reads KAGVTQTPRYLIKTRGQQVTLSCSPISGHRSVSWYQQTPGQGLQFLFEYFSETQRNKGNFPGRFSGRQFSNSRSEMNVSTLELGDSALYLCASSDQTGTDTQYFGPGTRLTVL.

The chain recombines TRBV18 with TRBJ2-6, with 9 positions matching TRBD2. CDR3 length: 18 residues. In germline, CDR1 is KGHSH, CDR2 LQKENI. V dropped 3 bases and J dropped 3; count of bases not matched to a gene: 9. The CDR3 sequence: CASSPAIAGVFGANVLTF. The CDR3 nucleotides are TGTGCCAGCTCACCGGCTATAGCGGGAGTGTTTGGGGCCAACGTCCTGACTTTC.

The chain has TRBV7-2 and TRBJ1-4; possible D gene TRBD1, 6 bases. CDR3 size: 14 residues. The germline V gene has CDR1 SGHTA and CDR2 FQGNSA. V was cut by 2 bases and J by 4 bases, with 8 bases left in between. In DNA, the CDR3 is TGTGCCAGCAGCTTAAGGGGGGGTAATGAAAAACTGTTTTTT. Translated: CASSLRGGNEKLFF.

The CDR3 sequence is CASHRVAGRTDTQYF. Here the CDR3 DNA reads TGTGCCAGTCATCGAGTAGCGGGCCGCACAGATACGCAGTATTTT. The chain recombines TRBV7-8 with TRBJ2-3; 7 nucleotides align to TRBD2. V shed 9 bases and J 1 base; nucleotides not matched to a gene: 10. Germline V CDR1 and CDR2: SGHVS, FQNEAQ. This CDR3 is built from 15 residues.